The text below deals with one TCR beta chain. This record comes from a study of OX40 agonist ivuxolimab in advanced cancers. Across the study: Intravenous ivuxolimab was administered to patients every 2 weeks at 0.01 to 10 mg/kg.

Libraries were prepared by immunoSEQ multiplex PCR; TCRdb keeps only in-frame clonotypes and omits some of them. This sample carries 50,000 to 70,000 clones, around 87% of them seen once, and the ten largest clones take 13% to 15%. The V end lost 6 bases, the J end lost 2 bases, and 20 bases lay between the germline ends. This CDR3 spans 16 amino acids. The germline CDR1 and CDR2 sequences are MDHEN and SYDVKM. Autoimmune disease history or systemic immunosuppression barred patients. The sequences come from CD4+ or CD8+ T cells sorted from blood, collected in a trial of the OX40 agonist ivuxolimab. The J gene is TRBJ2-7, the V gene TRBV28; perhaps TRBD2 as D (6 bases). The TCR originated in an adult with an advanced solid tumor such as melanoma, head and neck, liver or kidney cancer. The CDR3 bases are TGTGCCAGCAGCCCCGTCTCGGCGGGGACGGCCTACGAGCAGTACTTC. It encodes CASSPVSAGTAYEQYF.